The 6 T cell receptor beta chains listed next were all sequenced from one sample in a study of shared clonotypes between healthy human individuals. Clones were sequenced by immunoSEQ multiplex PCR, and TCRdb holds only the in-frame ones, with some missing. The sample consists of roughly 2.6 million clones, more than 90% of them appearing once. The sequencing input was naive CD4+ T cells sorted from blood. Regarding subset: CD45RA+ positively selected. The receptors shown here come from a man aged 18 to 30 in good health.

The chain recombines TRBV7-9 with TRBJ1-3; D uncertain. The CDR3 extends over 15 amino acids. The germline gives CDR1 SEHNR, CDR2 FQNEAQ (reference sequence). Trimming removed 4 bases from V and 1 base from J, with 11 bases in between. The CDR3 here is CASSYPVLSGNTIYF. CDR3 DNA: TGTGCCAGCAGCTACCCCGTTCTGTCTGGAAACACCATATATTTT. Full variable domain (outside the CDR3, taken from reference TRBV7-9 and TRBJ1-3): DTGVSQNPRHKITKRGQNVTFRCDPISEHNRLYWYRQTLGQGPEFLTYFQNEAQLEKSRLLSDRFSAERPKGSFSTLEIQRTEQGDSAMYLCASSYPVLSGNTIYFGEGSWLTVV.

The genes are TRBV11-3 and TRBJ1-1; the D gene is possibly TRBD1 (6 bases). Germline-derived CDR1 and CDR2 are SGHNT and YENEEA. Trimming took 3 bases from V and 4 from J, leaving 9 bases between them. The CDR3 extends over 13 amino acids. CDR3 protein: CASSFTRGTEAFF. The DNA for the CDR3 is TGTGCCAGCAGCTTTACCAGGGGCACTGAAGCTTTCTTT.

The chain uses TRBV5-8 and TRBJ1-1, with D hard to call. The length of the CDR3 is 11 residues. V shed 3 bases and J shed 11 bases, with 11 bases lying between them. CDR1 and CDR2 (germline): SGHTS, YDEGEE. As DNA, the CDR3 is TGTGCCAGCAGCTCGGCCTGGGTGGCTTTCTTT. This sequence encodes CASSSAWVAFF.

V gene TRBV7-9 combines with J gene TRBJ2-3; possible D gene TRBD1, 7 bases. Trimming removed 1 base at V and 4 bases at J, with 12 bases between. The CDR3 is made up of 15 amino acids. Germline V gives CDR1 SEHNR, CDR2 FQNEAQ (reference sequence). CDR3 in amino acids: CASSLDGRGADTQYF. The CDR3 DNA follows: TGTGCCAGCAGCTTAGACGGCAGGGGGGCAGATACGCAGTATTTT.

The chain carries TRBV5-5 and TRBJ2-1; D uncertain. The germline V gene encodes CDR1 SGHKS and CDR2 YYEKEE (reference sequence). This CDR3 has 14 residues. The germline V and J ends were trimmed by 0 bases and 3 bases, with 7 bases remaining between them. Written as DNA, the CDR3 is TGTGCCAGCAGCTTGGACTGGAACTACAATGAGCAGTTCTTC. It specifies CASSLDWNYNEQFF.

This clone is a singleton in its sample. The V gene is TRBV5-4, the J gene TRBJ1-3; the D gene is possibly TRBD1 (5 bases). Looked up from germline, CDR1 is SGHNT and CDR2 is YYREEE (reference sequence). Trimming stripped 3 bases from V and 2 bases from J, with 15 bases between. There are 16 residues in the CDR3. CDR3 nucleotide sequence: TGTGCCAGCAGCTCGGGTTTGTCGACAGCTGGAAACACCATATATTTT. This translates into CASSSGLSTAGNTIYF.